This T cell receptor (beta chain) was found in a study of T-cell reconstitution after alpha-beta-depleted transplantation in children. Molecular barcoding with unique molecular identifiers was used for the TCRbeta library. Each CDR3 protein gets one entry after TCRdb re-called the PCR reads with MiXCR. The repertoire holds 490,000 or so distinct CDR3 sequences, with roughly an eighth as singletons. V lost 2 bases, J lost 1 base, and 9 bases lay in between. CDR3 length: 14 amino acids. Germline V gene data show CDR1 as LNHDA and CDR2 as SQIVND (reference sequence). The chain combines TRBV19 with TRBJ2-7; tentatively, D is TRBD2 (5 bases). This clonotype was sampled from a human donor who donated a stem cell graft to a child with combined immunodeficiency. The material sequenced was PBMCs from the stem cell graft donor, taken from the stem cell graft. The CDR3 loop is CASSIIGESYEQYF. The CDR3, as DNA: TGTGCCAGTAGTATAATTGGGGAGTCCTACGAGCAGTACTTC.